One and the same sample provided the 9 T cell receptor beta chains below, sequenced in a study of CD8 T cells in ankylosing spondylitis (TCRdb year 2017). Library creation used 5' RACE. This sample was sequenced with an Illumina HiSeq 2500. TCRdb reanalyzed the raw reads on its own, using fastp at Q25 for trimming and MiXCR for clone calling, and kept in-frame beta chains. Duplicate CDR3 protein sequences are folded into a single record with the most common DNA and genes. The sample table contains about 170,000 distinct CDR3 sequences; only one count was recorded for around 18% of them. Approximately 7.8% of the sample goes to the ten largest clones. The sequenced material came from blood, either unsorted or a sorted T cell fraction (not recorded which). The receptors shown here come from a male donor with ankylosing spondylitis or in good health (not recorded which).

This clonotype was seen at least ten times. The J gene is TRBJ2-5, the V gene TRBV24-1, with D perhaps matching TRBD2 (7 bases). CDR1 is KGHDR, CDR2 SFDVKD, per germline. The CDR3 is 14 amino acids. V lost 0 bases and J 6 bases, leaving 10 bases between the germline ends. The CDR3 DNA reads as TGTGCCACCAGTGATTTGCGCGGGGGCCAGACCCAGTACTTC. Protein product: CATSDLRGGQTQYF.

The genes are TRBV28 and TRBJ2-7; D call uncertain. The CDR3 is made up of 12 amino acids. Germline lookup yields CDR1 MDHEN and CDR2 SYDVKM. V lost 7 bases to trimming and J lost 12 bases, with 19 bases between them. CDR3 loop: CASMVGLQESYF. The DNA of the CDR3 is TGTGCCAGCATGGTGGGCCTCCAGGAATCGTACTTC.

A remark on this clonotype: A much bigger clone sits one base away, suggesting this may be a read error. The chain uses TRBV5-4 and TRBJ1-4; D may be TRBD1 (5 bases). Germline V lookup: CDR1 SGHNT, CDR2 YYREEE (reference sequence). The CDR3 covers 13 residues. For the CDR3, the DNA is TGTGTCAGCAGCTTGGATGGGGCTGAAAAACTGTTTTTT. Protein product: CVSSLDGAEKLFF.

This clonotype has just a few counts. The CDR3 reads CASSERGYEQYF. DNA for the CDR3: TGCGCCAGCAGTGAAAGGGGCTACGAGCAGTACTTC. The genes are TRBV10-1 and TRBJ2-7; D might be TRBD1 (5 bases). The CDR3 has 12 amino acids. Trimming took 3 bases from V and 3 from J, leaving 6 bases between them. Looked up from germline, CDR1 is WNHNN and CDR2 is SYGVQD (reference sequence).

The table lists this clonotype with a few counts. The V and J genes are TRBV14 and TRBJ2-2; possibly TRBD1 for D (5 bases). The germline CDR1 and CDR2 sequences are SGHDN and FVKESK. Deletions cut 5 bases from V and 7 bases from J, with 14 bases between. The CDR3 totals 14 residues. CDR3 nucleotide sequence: TGTGCCAGCAGCACCAGGGAATGGAACGGGGAGCTGTTTTTT. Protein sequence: CASSTREWNGELFF. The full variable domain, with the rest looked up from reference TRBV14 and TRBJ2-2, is EAGVTQFPSHSVIEKGQTVTLRCDPISGHDNLYWYRRVMGKEIKFLLHFVKESKQDESGMPNNRFLAERTGGTYSTLKVQPAELEDSGVYFCASSTREWNGELFFGEGSRLTVL.

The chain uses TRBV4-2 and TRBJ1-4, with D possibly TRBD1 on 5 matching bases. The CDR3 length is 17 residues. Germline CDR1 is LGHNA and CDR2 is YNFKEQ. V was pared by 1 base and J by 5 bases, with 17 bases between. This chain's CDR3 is CASSQGDPQAMNEKLFF. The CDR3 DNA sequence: TGTGCCAGCAGCCAAGGGGACCCCCAGGCGATGAATGAAAAACTGTTTTTT.

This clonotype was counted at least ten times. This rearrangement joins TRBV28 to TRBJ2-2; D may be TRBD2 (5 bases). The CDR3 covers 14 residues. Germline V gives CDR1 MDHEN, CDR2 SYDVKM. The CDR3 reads CDSHSSGSTGELFF. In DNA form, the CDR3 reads TGTGACTCGCACAGTTCGGGGAGCACCGGGGAGCTGTTTTTT.

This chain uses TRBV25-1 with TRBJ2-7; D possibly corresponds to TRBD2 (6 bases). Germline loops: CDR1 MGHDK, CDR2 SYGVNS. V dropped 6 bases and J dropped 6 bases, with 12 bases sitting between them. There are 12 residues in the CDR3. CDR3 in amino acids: CASREGPLEQYF. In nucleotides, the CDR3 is TGTGCCAGCAGGGAGGGCCCACTCGAGCAGTACTTC.

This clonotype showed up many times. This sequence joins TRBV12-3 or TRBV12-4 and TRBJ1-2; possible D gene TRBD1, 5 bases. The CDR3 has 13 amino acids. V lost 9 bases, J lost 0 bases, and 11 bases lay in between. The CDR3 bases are TGTGCCAGTAAGGGGTTCGCTAACTATGGCTACACCTTC. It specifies CASKGFANYGYTF.